This TCR beta chain comes out of a study of OX40 agonist ivuxolimab in advanced cancers. Study at large: About 44% of patients had received prior checkpoint inhibitor therapy. There were three patients with partial responses, one having hepatocellular carcinoma and two cutaneous melanoma. Study results and limitations: At 0.1 to 3.0 mg/kg, CD4+ and CD8+ blood T cells expanded clonally by week 6.

Excluded were patients having autoimmune disease history or systemic immunosuppression. Turning to this clone: What it binds is unknown.

The data were produced by immunoSEQ multiplex PCR, yet TCRdb's version contains in-frame clones alone and is incomplete. The sample holds about 44,000 clones, 65% to 85% seen once. The CDR3 is made up of 14 amino acids. Germline-derived CDR1 and CDR2 are SGHDT and YYEEEE. V was cut by 5 bases and J by 7 bases, with 13 bases left in between. This receptor was taken from an adult with an advanced solid tumor such as melanoma, head and neck, liver or kidney cancer. Sequenced material: CD4+ or CD8+ T cells sorted from blood, taken in a trial of the OX40 agonist ivuxolimab. The chain recombines TRBV5-6 with TRBJ1-6, with unresolved D. CDR3 coding DNA: TGTGCCAGCAGGCGTGGTGAGATCAATTCACCCCTCCACTTT. Its protein product is CASRRGEINSPLHF.